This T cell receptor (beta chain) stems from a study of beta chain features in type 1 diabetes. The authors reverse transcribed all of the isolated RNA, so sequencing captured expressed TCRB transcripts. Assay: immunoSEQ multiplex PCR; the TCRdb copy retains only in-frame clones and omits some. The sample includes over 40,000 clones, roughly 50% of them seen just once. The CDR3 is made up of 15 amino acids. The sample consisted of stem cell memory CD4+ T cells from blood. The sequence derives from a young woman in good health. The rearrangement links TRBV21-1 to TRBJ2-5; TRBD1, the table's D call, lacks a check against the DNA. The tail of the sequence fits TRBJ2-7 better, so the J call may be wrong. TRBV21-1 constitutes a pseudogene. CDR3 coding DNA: TGTGCCAGCAGCAATTTAAGGGACAGATCCTACGAGCAGTACTTC. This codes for CASSNLRDRSYEQYF.